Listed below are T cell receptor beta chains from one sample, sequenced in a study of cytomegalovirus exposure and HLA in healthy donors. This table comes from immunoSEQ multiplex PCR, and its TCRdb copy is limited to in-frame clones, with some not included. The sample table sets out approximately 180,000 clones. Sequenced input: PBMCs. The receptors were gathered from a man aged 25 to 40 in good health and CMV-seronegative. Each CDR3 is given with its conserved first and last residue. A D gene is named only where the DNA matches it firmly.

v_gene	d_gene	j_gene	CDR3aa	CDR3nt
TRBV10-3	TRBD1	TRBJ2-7	CAIRMTGGDYEQYF	TGTGCCATCAGGATGACAGGGGGGGACTACGAGCAGTACTTC
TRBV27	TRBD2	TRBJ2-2	CASSLFAGGSTGELFF	TGTGCCAGCAGTTTATTTGCGGGAGGATCCACCGGGGAGCTGTTTTTT
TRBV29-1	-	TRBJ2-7	CSVEGTGFYEQYF	TGCAGCGTTGAAGGTACAGGATTTTACGAGCAGTACTTC
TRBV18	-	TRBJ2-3	CASSQGIRTDTQYF	TGTGCCAGCTCACAGGGGATCCGCACAGATACGCAGTATTTT
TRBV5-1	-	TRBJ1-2	CASSRQGGTYGYTF	TGCGCCAGCAGCAGGCAGGGAGGGACCTATGGCTACACCTTC
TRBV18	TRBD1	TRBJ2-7	CASSTGTGNYEQYF	TGTGCCAGCTCAACCGGGACAGGGAATTACGAGCAGTACTTC
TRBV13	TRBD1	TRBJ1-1	CASSSRTGALGEAFF	TGTGCCAGCAGCTCCCGGACAGGGGCGTTGGGTGAAGCTTTCTTT
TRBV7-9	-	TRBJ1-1	CASSLVLQNTEAFF	TGTGCCAGCAGCTTAGTATTACAGAACACTGAAGCTTTCTTT
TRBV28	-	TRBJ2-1	CASSPGVTKMNEQFF	TGTGCCAGCAGCCCGGGGGTAACTAAAATGAATGAGCAGTTCTTC
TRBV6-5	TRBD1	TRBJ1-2	CASSYSVGQGAWGYTF	TGTGCCAGCAGTTACTCAGTCGGGCAGGGGGCGTGGGGCTACACCTTC
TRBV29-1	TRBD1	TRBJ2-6	CSVEDRWGQGRDGANVLTF	TGCAGCGTTGAAGATCGCTGGGGACAGGGTAGAGATGGGGCCAACGTCCTGACTTTC
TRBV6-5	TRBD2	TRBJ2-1	CASSLSGSRHNEQFF	TGTGCCAGCAGCCTTAGCGGGAGTCGCCACAATGAGCAGTTCTTC
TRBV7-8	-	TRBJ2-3	CASSLAIGAGATDTQYF	TGTGCCAGCAGCTTAGCGATCGGGGCAGGGGCCACAGATACGCAGTATTTT
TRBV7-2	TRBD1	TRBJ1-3	CASSLSGQGTGNTIYF	TGTGCCAGCAGCTTATCGGGACAGGGTACTGGAAACACCATATATTTT
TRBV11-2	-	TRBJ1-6	CASSLAAINNSPLHF	TGTGCCAGCAGCTTGGCAGCGATAAATAATTCACCCCTCCACTTT
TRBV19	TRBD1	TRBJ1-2	CASIHGGGQGFSGYTF	TGTGCCAGCATCCACGGAGGGGGACAGGGTTTCTCTGGCTACACCTTC
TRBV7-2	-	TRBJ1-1	CASSFTRNTEAFF	TGTGCCAGCAGCTTTACAAGAAACACTGAAGCTTTCTTT